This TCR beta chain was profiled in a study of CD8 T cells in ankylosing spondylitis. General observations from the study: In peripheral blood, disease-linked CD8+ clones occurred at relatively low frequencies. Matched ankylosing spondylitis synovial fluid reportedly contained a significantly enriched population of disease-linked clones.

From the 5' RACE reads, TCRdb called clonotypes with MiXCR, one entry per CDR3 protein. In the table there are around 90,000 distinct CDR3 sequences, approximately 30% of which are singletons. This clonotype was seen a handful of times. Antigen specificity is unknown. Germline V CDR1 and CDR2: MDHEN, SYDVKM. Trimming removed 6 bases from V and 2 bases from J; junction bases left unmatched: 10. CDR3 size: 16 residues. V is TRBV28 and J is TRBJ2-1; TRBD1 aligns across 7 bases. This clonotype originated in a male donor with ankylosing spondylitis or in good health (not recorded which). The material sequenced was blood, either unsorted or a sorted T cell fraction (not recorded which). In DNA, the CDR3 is TGTGCCAGCAGATCTCACGGACAGGCGCCCTACAATGAGCAGTTCTTC. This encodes CASRSHGQAPYNEQFF.